Presented here are 13 T cell receptor beta chains from one specimen sequenced in a study of T-cell reconstitution after alpha-beta-depleted transplantation in children. Using unique molecular identifiers, the investigators prepared the TCRbeta library. Each CDR3 protein is one row after TCRdb ran MiXCR on the PCR reads. This sample has some 350,000 distinct CDR3 sequences, with about 16% found just once. The source material was PBMCs, mostly from graft donor cells, sampled 360 days after TCRalphabeta/CD19-depleted stem cell transplant. The receptors here all came from a male patient aged 2-15 years who had a stem cell transplant for acute lymphoblastic leukemia, so the T cells may come from the graft donor.

This clonotype turned up a few times. The genes are TRBV30 and TRBJ2-7, with 8 bases that match TRBD2. The V gene end was trimmed by 1 base and the J gene end by 2 bases; junction bases not matched to a gene: 7. Looked up from germline, CDR1 is GTSNPN and CDR2 is SVGIG (reference sequence). CDR3 size: 15 residues. The CDR3 region is CAWSAVREATYEQYF. DNA for the CDR3: TGTGCCTGGAGTGCTGTGCGGGAGGCTACCTACGAGCAGTACTTC. The whole variable domain, remainder taken from reference TRBV30 and TRBJ2-7, is SQTIHQWPATLVQPVGSPLSLECTVEGTSNPNLYWYRQAAGRGLQLLFYSVGIGQISSEVPQNLSASRPQDRQFILSSKKLLLSDSGFYLCAWSAVREATYEQYFGPGTRLTVT.

This clonotype was detected a few times. The CDR3 DNA reads TGTGCCAGCAGTTTGCGGGGACTAGGACGAGAGGCATACAATGAGCAGTTCTTC. It is translated as CASSLRGLGREAYNEQFF. The V and J genes are TRBV28 and TRBJ2-1; 8 bases fit TRBD2. The CDR3 is 18 residues long. Germline V gene sequence: CDR1 MDHEN, CDR2 SYDVKM. J gave up 4 bases and V 3 bases, and 14 bases lay outside the gene matches.

The table lists this clonotype with a few counts. This chain joins TRBV6-2 or TRBV6-3 and TRBJ2-2; 8 bases agree with TRBD2. V was clipped by 6 bases and J by 7 bases; unmatched bases: 10. CDR1 is MNHEY and CDR2 is SVGEGT in the germline V gene. This CDR3 spans 15 amino acids. In nucleotides, the CDR3 is TGTGCCAGCAGCCAAACCGGGACTAGGGTCGGGGAGCTGTTTTTT. Protein sequence: CASSQTGTRVGELFF.

In this sample, this clonotype turned up a few times. This rearrangement joins TRBV7-9 to TRBJ2-7; 10 bases match TRBD2. Germline trimming cut 5 bases from V and 5 bases from J; bases unmatched to any gene: 12. The CDR3 is 16 residues long. The germline CDR1 and CDR2 sequences are SEHNR and FQNEAQ (reference sequence). The CDR3 loop reads CASSETPLAGVNEQYF. The CDR3 bases are TGTGCCAGCAGCGAAACGCCCCTAGCGGGAGTTAACGAGCAGTACTTC.

This clonotype was counted at least ten times. This chain uses TRBV5-1 with TRBJ1-5; D gene uncertain. The germline gives CDR1 SGHRS, CDR2 YFSETQ. The CDR3 spans 16 residues. Between the trimmed V and J ends, which lost 0 bases and 1 base, there was a span of 11 bases. The CDR3 DNA follows: TGCGCCAGCAGCTTGGGGGTGGGTTCGAGCAATCAGCCCCAGCATTTT. Translation: CASSLGVGSSNQPQHF.

The V and J genes are TRBV6-6 and TRBJ1-2; D unresolved. The V end lost 4 bases, the J end lost 6 bases, and 9 bases lay between the germline ends. CDR1 is MNHNY, CDR2 SVGAGI, per germline (reference sequence). The CDR3 has 12 amino acids. Written as DNA, the CDR3 is TGTGCCAGCAGTTCCACCGAGAATGGCTACACCTTC. Protein product: CASSSTENGYTF.

This clonotype was seen a few times. The CDR3 spells CASSQRRETEAFF. Here the CDR3 DNA reads TGTGCCAGCAGCCAAAGGCGTGAGACAGAAGCTTTCTTT. V is TRBV3-1 and J is TRBJ1-1; no definite D call. Trimming removed 2 bases at V and 8 bases at J, with 12 bases between. CDR3 size: 13 residues. Germline lookup yields CDR1 LGHDT and CDR2 YNNKEL (reference sequence).

The rearrangement joins TRBV5-1 to TRBJ2-3; 9 nucleotides align to TRBD1. The CDR3 loop spans 17 amino acids. Looked up from germline, CDR1 is SGHRS and CDR2 is YFSETQ. J gave up 4 bases and V 4 bases, and 13 bases lay outside the gene matches. Written as DNA, the CDR3 is TGCGCCAGCAGCAACCAACCGGGACAGGGCAGATCAGATACGCAGTATTTT. This gives the protein CASSNQPGQGRSDTQYF.

V is TRBV7-9 and J is TRBJ2-7, with 10 bases lining up with TRBD1. Germline CDR1 is SEHNR and CDR2 is FQNEAQ (reference sequence). The CDR3 totals 16 residues. J was trimmed by 3 bases and V by 1 base; bases with no gene match: 6. The CDR3 coding sequence is TGTGCCAGCAGCTTAGAGACAGGGGGCTCTTTCTACGAGCAGTACTTC. Translated, it gives CASSLETGGSFYEQYF.

This clonotype was detected many times. One end of the junction does not line up with germline, which may come from a read error. The chain recombines TRBV4-1 with TRBJ1-1; D remains unclear. This CDR3 contains 18 residues. CDR1 and CDR2 from the germline V gene are MGHRA and YSYEKL. CDR3 sequence reads: CASSQEPLGWEANTEVFF. CDR3 DNA: TGCGCCAGCAGCCAAGAACCGCTAGGGTGGGAGGCGAACACTGAAGTTTTCTTT.

This clonotype was counted only a few times. One junction end disagrees with the germline gene, perhaps due to a read error. The rearrangement uses TRBV12-3 or TRBV12-4 and TRBJ2-1; either TRBD1 or TRBD2 may fit D (5 bases each). The CDR3 is 12 amino acids. The CDR3 spells CASSFGTGEQFF. The CDR3 nucleotides read TGCGCCAGCAGTTTTGGGACCGGGGAGCAGTTCTTC.

This clonotype was found many times. The chain employs TRBV7-3 and TRBJ2-3; 7 positions agree with TRBD2. The trim removed 5 bases at V and 6 bases at J, leaving 8 bases unmatched. The CDR3 contains 14 residues. Germline CDR1 reads SGHTA; CDR2 reads FQGTGA. CDR3 in amino acids: CASSISGKGDTQYF. CDR3 DNA sequence: TGTGCCAGCAGCATAAGCGGGAAGGGTGATACGCAGTATTTT. Filled out from reference TRBV7-3 and TRBJ2-3, the complete variable domain reads GAGVSQTPSNKVTEKGKYVELRCDPISGHTALYWYRQSLGQGPEFLIYFQGTGAADDSGLPNDRFFAVRPEGSVSTLKIQRTERGDSAVYLCASSISGKGDTQYFGPGTRLTVL.

In this sample, this clonotype turned up a few times. The rearrangement links TRBV4-1 to TRBJ2-4; 11 bases fit TRBD2. Germline V gene data show CDR1 as MGHRA and CDR2 as YSYEKL. This CDR3 contains 15 residues. V shed 4 bases, J shed 7 bases, and the junction held 6 bases outside the gene matches. CDR3 sequence (DNA): TGCGCCAGCAGCCGATTAGCGGGAGGGCCGAACATTCAGTACTTC. Translated, it gives CASSRLAGGPNIQYF.